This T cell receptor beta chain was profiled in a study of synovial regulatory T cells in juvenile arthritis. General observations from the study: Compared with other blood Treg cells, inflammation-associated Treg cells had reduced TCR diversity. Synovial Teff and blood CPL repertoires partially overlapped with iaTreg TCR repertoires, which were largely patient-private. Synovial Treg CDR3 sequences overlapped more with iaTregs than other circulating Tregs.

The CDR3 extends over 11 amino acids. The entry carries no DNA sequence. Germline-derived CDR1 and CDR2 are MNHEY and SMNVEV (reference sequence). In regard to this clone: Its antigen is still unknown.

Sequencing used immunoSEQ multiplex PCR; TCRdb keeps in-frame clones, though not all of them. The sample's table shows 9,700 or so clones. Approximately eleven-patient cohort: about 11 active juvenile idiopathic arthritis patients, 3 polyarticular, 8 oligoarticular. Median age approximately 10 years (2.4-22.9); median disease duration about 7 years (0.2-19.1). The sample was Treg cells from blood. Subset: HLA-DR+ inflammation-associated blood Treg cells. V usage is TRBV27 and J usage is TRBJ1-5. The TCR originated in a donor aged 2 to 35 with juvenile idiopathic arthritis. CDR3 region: CASGPNQPQHF.